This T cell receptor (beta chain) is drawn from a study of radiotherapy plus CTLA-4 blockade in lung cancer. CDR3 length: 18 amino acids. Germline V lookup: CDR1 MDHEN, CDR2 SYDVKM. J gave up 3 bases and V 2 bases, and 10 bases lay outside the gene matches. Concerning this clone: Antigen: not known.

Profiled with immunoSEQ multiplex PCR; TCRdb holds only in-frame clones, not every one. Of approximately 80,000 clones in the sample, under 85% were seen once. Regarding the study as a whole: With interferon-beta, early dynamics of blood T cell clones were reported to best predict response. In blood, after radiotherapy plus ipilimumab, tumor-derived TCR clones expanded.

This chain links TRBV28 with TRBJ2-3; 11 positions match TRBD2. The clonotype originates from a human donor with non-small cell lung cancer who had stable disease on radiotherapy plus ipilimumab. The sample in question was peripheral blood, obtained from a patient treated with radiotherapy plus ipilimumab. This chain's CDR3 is CASSLNDSGGARTDTQYF. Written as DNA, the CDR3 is TGTGCCAGCAGTTTAAATGATAGCGGGGGGGCCCGGACAGATACGCAGTATTTT.